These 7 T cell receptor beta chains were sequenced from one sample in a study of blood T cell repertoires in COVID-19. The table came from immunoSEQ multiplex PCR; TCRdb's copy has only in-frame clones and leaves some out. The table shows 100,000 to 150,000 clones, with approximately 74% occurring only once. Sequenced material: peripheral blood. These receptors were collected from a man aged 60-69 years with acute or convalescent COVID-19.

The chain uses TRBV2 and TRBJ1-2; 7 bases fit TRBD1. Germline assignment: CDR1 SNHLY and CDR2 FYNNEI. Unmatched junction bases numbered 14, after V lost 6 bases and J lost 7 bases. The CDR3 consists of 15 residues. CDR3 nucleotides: TGTGCCAGCAGCGACTACGGGACAGCCCTGGCTGGCTACACCTTC. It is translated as CASSDYGTALAGYTF.

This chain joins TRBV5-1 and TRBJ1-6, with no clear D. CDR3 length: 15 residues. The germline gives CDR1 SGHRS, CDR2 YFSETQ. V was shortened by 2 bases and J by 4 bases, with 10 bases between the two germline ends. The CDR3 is CASSLMGDYNSPLHF. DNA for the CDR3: TGCGCCAGCAGCTTAATGGGAGATTATAATTCACCCCTCCACTTT.

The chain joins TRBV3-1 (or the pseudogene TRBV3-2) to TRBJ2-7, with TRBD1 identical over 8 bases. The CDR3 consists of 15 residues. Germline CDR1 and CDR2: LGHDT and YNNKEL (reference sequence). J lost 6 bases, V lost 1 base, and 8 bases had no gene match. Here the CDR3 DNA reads TGTGCCAGCAGCCAAGCGGTCAGGGGGCTTCTCGAGCAGTACTTC. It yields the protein CASSQAVRGLLEQYF.

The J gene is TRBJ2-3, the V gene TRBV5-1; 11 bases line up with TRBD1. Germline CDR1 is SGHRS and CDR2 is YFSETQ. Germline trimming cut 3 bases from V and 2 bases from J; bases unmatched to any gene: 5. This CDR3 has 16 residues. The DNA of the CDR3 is TGCGCCAGCAGCTATGGACAGGGGGCGACCACAGATACGCAGTATTTT. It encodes CASSYGQGATTDTQYF.

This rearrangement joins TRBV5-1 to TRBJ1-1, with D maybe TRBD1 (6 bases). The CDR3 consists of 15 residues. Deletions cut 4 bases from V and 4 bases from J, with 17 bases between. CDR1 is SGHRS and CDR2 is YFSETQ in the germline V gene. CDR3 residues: CASSPAGGRGTEAFF. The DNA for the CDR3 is TGCGCCAGCAGCCCTGCCGGGGGGCGCGGCACTGAAGCTTTCTTT. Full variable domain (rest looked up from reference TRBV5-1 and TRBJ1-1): KAGVTQTPRYLIKTRGQQVTLSCSPISGHRSVSWYQQTPGQGLQFLFEYFSETQRNKGNFPGRFSGRQFSNSRSEMNVSTLELGDSALYLCASSPAGGRGTEAFFGQGTRLTVV.

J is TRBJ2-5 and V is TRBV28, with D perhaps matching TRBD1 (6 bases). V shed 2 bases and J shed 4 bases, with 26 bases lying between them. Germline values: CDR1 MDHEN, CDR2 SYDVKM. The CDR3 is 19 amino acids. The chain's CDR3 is CASSLEWPSTGLPSETQYF. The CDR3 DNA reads TGTGCCAGCAGTTTAGAATGGCCTTCAACAGGGTTGCCCTCAGAGACCCAGTACTTC.

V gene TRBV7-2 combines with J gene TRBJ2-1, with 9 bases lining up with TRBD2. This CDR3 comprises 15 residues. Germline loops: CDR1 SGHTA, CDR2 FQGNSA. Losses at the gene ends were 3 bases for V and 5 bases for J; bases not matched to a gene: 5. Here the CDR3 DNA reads TGTGCCAGCAGCTTTAGCGGGGGAGCTGACAATGAGCAGTTCTTC. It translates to CASSFSGGADNEQFF.